The rows below give T cell receptor beta chains drawn from one sample of a study of cytomegalovirus exposure and HLA in healthy donors. Assay used: immunoSEQ multiplex PCR; TCRdb lists only in-frame clones, some missing. The top ten clones hold less than 0.4% of a sample with about 210,000 clones, 86% of them seen once. Sequencing was performed on PBMCs. The receptors originated from a woman in her twenties or thirties in good health and CMV-seronegative. Each CDR3 is given with its conserved first and last residue. The D gene is left open where the match is weak. Clone size is shown for a subset of rows, as once, few, many or a class of expanded clone.

v_gene	abundance	j_gene	d_gene	len	CDR3aa	CDR3nt
TRBV5-6	NA	TRBJ1-1	NA	14	CASSLGDSYTEAFF	TGTGCCAGCAGCTTGGGAGACAGTTACACTGAAGCTTTCTTT
TRBV5-1	few	TRBJ2-1	TRBD1	15	CASSLLGQGVGEQFF	TGCGCCAGCAGCCTTTTGGGACAGGGGGTTGGTGAGCAGTTCTTC
TRBV6-1	NA	TRBJ2-1	NA	14	CASIPGHQWDEQFF	TGTGCCAGCATTCCGGGACATCAATGGGATGAGCAGTTCTTC
TRBV7-9	NA	TRBJ2-5	TRBD2	16	CSSSLGLAGTSETQYF	TGTTCCAGCAGCTTAGGGCTAGCGGGTACCTCGGAGACCCAGTACTTC
TRBV7-8	NA	TRBJ1-2	NA	15	CASSLVPGGNYGYTF	TGTGCCAGCAGCTTAGTACCGGGTGGCAACTATGGCTACACCTTC
TRBV18	NA	TRBJ1-5	TRBD1	14	CASSPETGDQPQHF	TGTGCCAGCTCACCCGAGACAGGGGACCAGCCCCAGCATTTT
TRBV7-6	once	TRBJ1-4	TRBD1	16	CASSLSVDRGGEKLFF	TGTGCCAGCAGCTTATCAGTGGACAGGGGGGGAGAAAAACTGTTTTTT
TRBV30	NA	TRBJ2-7	TRBD1	12	CAWDRGSHEQYF	TGTGCCTGGGACAGGGGATCCCACGAGCAGTACTTC
TRBV7-6	once	TRBJ2-3	NA	14	CASSLASRGDTQYF	TGTGCCAGCAGCTTAGCAAGCAGGGGAGATACGCAGTATTTT
TRBV29-1	NA	TRBJ2-1	NA	15	CSVEAEAEPYNEQFF	TGCAGCGTTGAAGCAGAAGCGGAGCCCTACAATGAGCAGTTCTTC
TRBV5-4	NA	TRBJ2-5	NA	14	CASSLAGGRETQYF	TGTGCCAGCAGCTTGGCCGGGGGGCGTGAGACCCAGTACTTC
TRBV5-4	NA	TRBJ1-3	NA	15	CASSGVGDSGNTIYF	TGTGCCAGCAGCGGGGTAGGGGACTCTGGAAACACCATATATTTT
TRBV4-1	NA	TRBJ2-2	NA	13	CASSQPRGRELFF	TGCGCCAGCAGCCAACCAAGAGGCCGGGAGCTGTTTTTT
TRBV13	NA	TRBJ1-3	NA	17	CASSLGSGWNTGNTIYF	TGTGCCAGCAGCTTAGGCAGCGGGTGGAATACTGGAAACACCATATATTTT
TRBV9	once	TRBJ2-3	NA	15	CASSVGPFPTDTQYF	TGTGCCAGCAGCGTAGGGCCATTCCCGACAGATACGCAGTATTTT
TRBV19	NA	TRBJ1-1	TRBD1	16	CASSTVPGQAANRAFF	TGTGCCAGTAGTACCGTACCGGGACAGGCGGCCAATAGGGCTTTCTTT
TRBV27	NA	TRBJ2-7	NA	13	CASSFQGSYEQYF	TGTGCCAGCAGTTTCCAGGGCTCCTACGAGCAGTACTTC
TRBV5-1	once	TRBJ2-2	TRBD2	15	CASSREGPSTGELFF	TGCGCCAGCAGTCGGGAGGGCCCGAGCACCGGGGAGCTGTTTTTT
TRBV2	NA	TRBJ1-3	NA	17	CASSVPSWGLSGNTIYF	TGTGCCAGCAGTGTACCAAGTTGGGGGCTCTCTGGAAACACCATATATTTT
TRBV18	NA	TRBJ1-5	NA	15	CASSPTSYSNQPQHF	TGTGCCAGCTCACCGACAAGCTATAGCAATCAGCCCCAGCATTTT
TRBV5-4	once	TRBJ2-6	TRBD1	17	CASSPPDRGLGANVLTF	TGTGCCAGCAGCCCCCCGGACAGGGGGCTCGGGGCCAACGTCCTGACTTTC
TRBV7-9	few	TRBJ1-2	TRBD1	15	CASSRPRGSDYGYTF	TGTGCCAGCAGTCGGCCCAGGGGGAGTGACTATGGCTACACCTTC
TRBV13	once	TRBJ2-7	NA	13	CASGPSGAYEQYF	TGTGCCAGCGGTCCCTCGGGGGCCTACGAGCAGTACTTC
TRBV27	NA	TRBJ2-7	TRBD2	14	CASSYLAGSYEQYF	TGTGCCAGCAGTTATCTAGCGGGGTCCTACGAGCAGTACTTC
TRBV7-2	NA	TRBJ2-7	NA	13	CASSRDRYYEQYF	TGTGCCAGCAGCCGAGACAGGTACTACGAGCAGTACTTC
TRBV4-1	once	TRBJ1-2	NA	16	CASSQVFGEANYGYTF	TGCGCCAGCAGCCAAGTGTTCGGGGAAGCTAACTATGGCTACACCTTC
TRBV27	few	TRBJ1-2	TRBD1	16	CASSNWGQQKYYGYTF	TGTGCCAGCAGTAATTGGGGACAGCAAAAGTACTATGGCTACACCTTC
TRBV2	NA	TRBJ2-2	NA	14	CASRRTGNTGELFF	TGTGCCAGTAGGCGGACGGGAAACACCGGGGAGCTGTTTTTT
TRBV5-1	NA	TRBJ1-3	NA	14	CASSLAGDGNTIYF	TGCGCCAGCAGCTTGGCGGGAGATGGAAACACCATATATTTT
TRBV7-9	NA	TRBJ2-1	TRBD2	17	CASSLGVAGRIYNEQFF	TGTGCCAGCAGCTTAGGGGTAGCGGGAAGGATATACAATGAGCAGTTCTTC
TRBV11-2	NA	TRBJ2-3	TRBD2	15	CASSPLTSGTDTQYF	TGTGCCAGCAGCCCCTTGACTAGCGGGACAGATACGCAGTATTTT
TRBV7-6	NA	TRBJ1-6	NA	18	CASSSLAHGKEYNSPLHF	TGTGCCAGCAGCTCCCTCGCCCACGGGAAGGAGTATAATTCACCCCTCCACTTT
TRBV7-9	NA	TRBJ2-7	NA	14	CSSSSSGPSSEQYF	TGTTCCAGCAGCTCAAGCGGACCGTCCTCCGAGCAGTACTTC
TRBV6-1	NA	TRBJ2-7	NA	15	CASSELALQAYEQYF	TGTGCCAGCAGTGAGCTAGCCCTACAAGCCTACGAGCAGTACTTC
TRBV7-2	few	TRBJ1-2	NA	14	CASSPGWESYGYTF	TGTGCCAGCAGCCCGGGATGGGAATCATATGGCTACACCTTC
TRBV20-1	NA	TRBJ2-5	NA	11	CSASQQETQYF	TGCAGTGCTAGTCAGCAAGAGACCCAGTACTTC
TRBV19	NA	TRBJ1-5	NA	13	CASRGGSNQPQHF	TGTGCCTCCCGGGGGGGTAGCAATCAGCCCCAGCATTTT
TRBV23-1	NA	TRBJ2-7	TRBD1	16	CASTPPRDRRGYEQYF	TGCGCCAGCACTCCCCCCCGGGACAGGAGAGGGTACGAGCAGTACTTC
TRBV6-6	NA	TRBJ2-7	NA	14	CASSYSDWGGEQYF	TGTGCCAGCAGTTACTCGGATTGGGGAGGCGAGCAGTACTTC
TRBV5-6	NA	TRBJ2-7	NA	16	CASSFGVPAIKEEQYF	TGTGCCAGCAGCTTCGGGGTACCAGCAATTAAAGAGGAGCAGTACTTC
TRBV2	NA	TRBJ2-7	TRBD1	16	CASSENPGQGTYEQYF	TGTGCCAGCAGTGAAAACCCGGGACAGGGGACCTACGAGCAGTACTTC
TRBV5-4	NA	TRBJ2-1	NA	17	CASSSKTQGSSYNEQFF	TGTGCCAGCAGCTCAAAGACGCAGGGGAGCTCCTACAATGAGCAGTTCTTC
TRBV7-2	NA	TRBJ2-7	NA	14	CASSSLASSYEQYF	TGTGCCAGCAGCTCGCTAGCGAGCTCCTACGAGCAGTACTTC
TRBV27	NA	TRBJ2-3	TRBD2	15	CASTRGVGLTDTQYF	TGTGCCAGCACCCGGGGGGTAGGTTTGACAGATACGCAGTATTTT
TRBV5-1	NA	TRBJ2-3	TRBD1	17	CASSLGTGIRGTDTQYF	TGCGCCAGCAGCTTGGGGACAGGTATCCGCGGCACAGATACGCAGTATTTT
TRBV7-8	NA	TRBJ1-5	NA	16	CASSLDGAGGHQPQHF	TGTGCCAGCAGCTTAGATGGGGCCGGAGGGCATCAGCCCCAGCATTTT
TRBV18	NA	TRBJ2-1	NA	13	CASSPTGDNEQFF	TGTGCCAGCTCCCCGACGGGTGACAATGAGCAGTTCTTC
TRBV9	NA	TRBJ2-1	TRBD1	16	CASSASGQGFGGGQFF	TGTGCCAGCAGCGCTTCGGGACAGGGGTTTGGAGGTGGACAGTTCTTC
TRBV19	few	TRBJ2-1	NA	15	CASSIILGSYNEQFF	TGTGCCAGTAGTATAATACTAGGCTCCTACAATGAGCAGTTCTTC
TRBV4-1	few	TRBJ2-7	TRBD2	15	CASSHPGTSINEQYF	TGCGCCAGCAGCCACCCCGGGACTAGTATCAACGAGCAGTACTTC
TRBV5-1	NA	TRBJ2-3	TRBD2	16	CASSLAARGGGDTQYF	TGCGCCAGCAGCTTGGCGGCGCGGGGGGGCGGAGATACGCAGTATTTT
TRBV28	NA	TRBJ1-6	NA	13	CATRRGRNSPLHF	TGTGCCACCCGCAGGGGTAGGAATTCACCCCTCCACTTT
TRBV29-1	NA	TRBJ2-3	NA	10	CSVLRGTQYF	TGCAGCGTTTTGAGGGGGACGCAGTATTTT